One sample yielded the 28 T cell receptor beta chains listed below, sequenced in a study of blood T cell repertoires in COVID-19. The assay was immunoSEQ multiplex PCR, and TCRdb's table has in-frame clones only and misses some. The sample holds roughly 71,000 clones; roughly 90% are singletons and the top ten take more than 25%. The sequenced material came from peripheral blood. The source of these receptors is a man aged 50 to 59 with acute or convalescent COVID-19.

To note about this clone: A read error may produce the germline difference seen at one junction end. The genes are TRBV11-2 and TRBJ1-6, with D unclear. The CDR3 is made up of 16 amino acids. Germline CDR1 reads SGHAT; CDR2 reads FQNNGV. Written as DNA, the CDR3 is TGTGCCAGCAGCCTAGACCTGGCTTCCTATAATTCACCCCTCCACTTT. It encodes CASSLDLASYNSPLHF.

The CDR3 bases are TGTGCCAGTAGTCTGGGGGGATACAATCAGCCCCAGCATTTT. Residues: CASSLGGYNQPQHF. J is TRBJ1-5 and V is TRBV19, with D tentatively TRBD1 (5 bases). CDR1 and CDR2 (germline): LNHDA, SQIVND (reference sequence). This CDR3 spans 14 amino acids. Trimming removed 5 bases at V and 3 bases at J, with 11 bases between. Together with reference TRBV19 and TRBJ1-5, the CDR3 gives the full variable domain: DGGITQSPKYLFRKEGQNVTLSCEQNLNHDAMYWYRQDPGQGLRLIYYSQIVNDFQKGDIAEGYSVSREKKESFPLTVTSAQKNPTAFYLCASSLGGYNQPQHFGDGTRLSIL.

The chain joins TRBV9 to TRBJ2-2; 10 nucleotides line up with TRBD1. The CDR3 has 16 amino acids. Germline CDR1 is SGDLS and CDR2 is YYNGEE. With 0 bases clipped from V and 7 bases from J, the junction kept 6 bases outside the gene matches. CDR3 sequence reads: CASSVARQGANGELFF. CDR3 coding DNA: TGTGCCAGCAGCGTAGCTCGACAGGGGGCAAACGGGGAGCTGTTTTTT.

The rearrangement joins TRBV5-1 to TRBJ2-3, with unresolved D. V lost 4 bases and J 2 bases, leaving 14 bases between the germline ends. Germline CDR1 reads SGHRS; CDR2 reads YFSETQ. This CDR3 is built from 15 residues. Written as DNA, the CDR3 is TGCGCCAGCAGCCCTCCGGTCGAGTACACAGATACGCAGTATTTT. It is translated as CASSPPVEYTDTQYF.

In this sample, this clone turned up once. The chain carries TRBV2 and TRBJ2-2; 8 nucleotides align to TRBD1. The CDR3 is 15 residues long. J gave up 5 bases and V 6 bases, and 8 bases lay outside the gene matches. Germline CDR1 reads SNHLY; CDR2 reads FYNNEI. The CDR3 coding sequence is TGTGCCAGCAGGCGACAGGGGCCGCGGACCGGGGAGCTGTTTTTT. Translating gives CASRRQGPRTGELFF. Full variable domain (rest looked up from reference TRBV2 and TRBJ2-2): EPEVTQTPSHQVTQMGQEVILRCVPISNHLYFYWYRQILGQKVEFLVSFYNNEISEKSEIFDDQFSVERPDGSNFTLKIRSTKLEDSAMYFCASRRQGPRTGELFFGEGSRLTVL.

DNA for the CDR3: TGTGCCAGTAGTCTAGCAGACAATGAGCAGTTCTTC. It encodes CASSLADNEQFF. The chain employs TRBV19 and TRBJ2-1, with D perhaps matching TRBD2 (5 bases). The CDR3 totals 12 residues. V was shortened by 5 bases and J by 5 bases, with 7 bases between the two germline ends. Germline values: CDR1 LNHDA, CDR2 SQIVND (reference sequence).

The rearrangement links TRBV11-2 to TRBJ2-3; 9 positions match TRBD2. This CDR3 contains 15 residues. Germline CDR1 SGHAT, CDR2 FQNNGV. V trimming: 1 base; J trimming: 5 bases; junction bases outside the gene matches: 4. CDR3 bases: TGTGCCAGCAGCTTAGGAGCGGGGGGCGAAGATACGCAGTATTTT. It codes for CASSLGAGGEDTQYF.

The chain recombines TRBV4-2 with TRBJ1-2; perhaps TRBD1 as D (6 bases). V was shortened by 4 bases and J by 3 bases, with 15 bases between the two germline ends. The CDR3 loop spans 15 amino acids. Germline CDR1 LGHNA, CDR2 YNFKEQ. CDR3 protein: CASSRGTGSDYGYTF. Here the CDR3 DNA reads TGTGCCAGCAGCCGGGGAACAGGGAGCGACTATGGCTACACCTTC.

The CDR3 DNA sequence: TGCAGCATTGTGGGACAGGGATACAATGAGCAGTTCTTC. Its protein is CSIVGQGYNEQFF. This chain uses TRBV29-1 with TRBJ2-1, with TRBD1 matching 9 bases. V shed 8 bases, J shed 4 bases, and the junction held 6 bases outside the gene matches. The CDR3 is made up of 13 amino acids. Germline loops: CDR1 SQVTM, CDR2 ANQGSEA.

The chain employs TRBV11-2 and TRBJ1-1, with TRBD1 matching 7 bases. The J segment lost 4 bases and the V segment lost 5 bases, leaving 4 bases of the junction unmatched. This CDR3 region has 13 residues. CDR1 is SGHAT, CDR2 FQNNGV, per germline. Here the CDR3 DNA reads TGTGCCAGCAGCACCGGGACAGCCACTGAAGCTTTCTTT. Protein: CASSTGTATEAFF.

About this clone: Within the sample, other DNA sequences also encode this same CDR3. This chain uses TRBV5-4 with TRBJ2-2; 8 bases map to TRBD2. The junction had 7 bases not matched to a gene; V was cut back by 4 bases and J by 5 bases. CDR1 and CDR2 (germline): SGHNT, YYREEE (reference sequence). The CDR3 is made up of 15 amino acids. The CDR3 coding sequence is TGTGCCAGCAGCCCCGGGGGGGCTAATACCGGGGAGCTGTTTTTT. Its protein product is CASSPGGANTGELFF. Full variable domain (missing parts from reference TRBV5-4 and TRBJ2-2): ETGVTQSPTHLIKTRGQQVTLRCSSQSGHNTVSWYQQALGQGPQFIFQYYREEENGRGNFPPRFSGLQFPNYSSELNVNALELDDSALYLCASSPGGANTGELFFGEGSRLTVL.

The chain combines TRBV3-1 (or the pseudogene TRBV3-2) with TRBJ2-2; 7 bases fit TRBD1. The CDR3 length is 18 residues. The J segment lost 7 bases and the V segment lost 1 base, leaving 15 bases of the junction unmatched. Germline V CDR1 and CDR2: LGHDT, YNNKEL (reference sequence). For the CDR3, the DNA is TGTGCCAGCAGCCAAGTGAGTAGAGGCAGGGGGTACGTCGGGGAGCTGTTTTTT. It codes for CASSQVSRGRGYVGELFF.

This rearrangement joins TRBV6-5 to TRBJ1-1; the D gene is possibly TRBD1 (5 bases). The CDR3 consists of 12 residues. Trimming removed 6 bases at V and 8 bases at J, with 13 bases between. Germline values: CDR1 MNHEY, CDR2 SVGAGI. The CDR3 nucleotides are TGTGCCAGCAGCCCAGACAGAACCGAAGCTTTCTTT. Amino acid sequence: CASSPDRTEAFF.

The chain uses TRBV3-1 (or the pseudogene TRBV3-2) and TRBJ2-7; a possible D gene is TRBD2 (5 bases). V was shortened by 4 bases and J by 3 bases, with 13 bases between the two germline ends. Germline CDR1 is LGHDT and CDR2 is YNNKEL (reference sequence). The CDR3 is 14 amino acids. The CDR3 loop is CASSPRGSDYEQYF. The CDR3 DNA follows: TGTGCCAGCAGCCCCCGCGGTAGCGACTACGAGCAGTACTTC.

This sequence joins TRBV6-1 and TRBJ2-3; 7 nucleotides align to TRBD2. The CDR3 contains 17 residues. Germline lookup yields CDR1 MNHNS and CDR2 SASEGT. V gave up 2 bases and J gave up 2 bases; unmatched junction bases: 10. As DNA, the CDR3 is TGTGCCAGCAGTGAAAGGGAAGAAGCGGGGACCACAGATACGCAGTATTTT. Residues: CASSEREEAGTTDTQYF.

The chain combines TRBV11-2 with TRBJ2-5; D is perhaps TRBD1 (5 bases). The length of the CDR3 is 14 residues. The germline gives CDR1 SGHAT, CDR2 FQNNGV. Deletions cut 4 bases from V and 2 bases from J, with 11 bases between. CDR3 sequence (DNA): TGTGCCAGCAGCTCGACAGTTACGCAAGAGACCCAGTACTTC. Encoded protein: CASSSTVTQETQYF.

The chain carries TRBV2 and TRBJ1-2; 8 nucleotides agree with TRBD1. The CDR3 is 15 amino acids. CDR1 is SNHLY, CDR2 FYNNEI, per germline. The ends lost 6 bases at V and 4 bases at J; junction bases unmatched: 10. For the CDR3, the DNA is TGTGCCAGCAGGAATGTTAATACAGGGGGCTATGGCTACACCTTC. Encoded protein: CASRNVNTGGYGYTF.

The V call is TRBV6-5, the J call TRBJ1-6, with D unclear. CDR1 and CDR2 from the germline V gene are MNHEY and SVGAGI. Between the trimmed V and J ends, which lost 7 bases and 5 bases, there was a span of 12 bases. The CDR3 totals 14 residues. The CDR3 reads CASNQEANNSPLHF. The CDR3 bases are TGTGCCAGCAATCAAGAAGCCAATAATTCACCCCTCCACTTT.

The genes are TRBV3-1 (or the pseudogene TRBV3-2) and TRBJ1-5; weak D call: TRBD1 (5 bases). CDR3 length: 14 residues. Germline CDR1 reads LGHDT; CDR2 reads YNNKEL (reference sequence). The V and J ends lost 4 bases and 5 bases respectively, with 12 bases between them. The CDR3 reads CASSPAWGDQPQHF. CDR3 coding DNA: TGTGCCAGCAGCCCAGCGTGGGGGGATCAGCCCCAGCATTTT.

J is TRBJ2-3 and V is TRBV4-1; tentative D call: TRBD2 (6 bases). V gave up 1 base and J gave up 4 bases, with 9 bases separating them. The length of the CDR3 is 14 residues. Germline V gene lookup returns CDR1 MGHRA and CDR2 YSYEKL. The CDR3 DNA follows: TGCGCCAGCAGCCAAGCGGGGGAGGCAGATACGCAGTATTTT. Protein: CASSQAGEADTQYF.

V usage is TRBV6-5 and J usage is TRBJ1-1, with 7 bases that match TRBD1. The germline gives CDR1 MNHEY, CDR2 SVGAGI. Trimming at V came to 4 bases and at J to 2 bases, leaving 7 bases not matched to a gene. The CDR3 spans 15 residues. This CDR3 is CASSFLGTENTEAFF. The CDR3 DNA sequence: TGTGCCAGCAGTTTTCTCGGGACAGAAAACACTGAAGCTTTCTTT.

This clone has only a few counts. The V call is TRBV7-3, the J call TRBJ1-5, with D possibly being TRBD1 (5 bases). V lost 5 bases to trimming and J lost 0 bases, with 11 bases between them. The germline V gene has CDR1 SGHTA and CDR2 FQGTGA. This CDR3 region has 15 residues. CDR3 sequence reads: CASSRDRLSNQPQHF. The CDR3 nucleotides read TGTGCCAGCAGCCGAGACAGACTTAGCAATCAGCCCCAGCATTTT.

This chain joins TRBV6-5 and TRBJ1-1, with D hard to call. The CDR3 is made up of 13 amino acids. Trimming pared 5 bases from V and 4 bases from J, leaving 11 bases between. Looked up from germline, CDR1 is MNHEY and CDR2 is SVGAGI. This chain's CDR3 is CASSSKGGTEAFF. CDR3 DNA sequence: TGTGCCAGCAGTAGCAAAGGAGGCACTGAAGCTTTCTTT.

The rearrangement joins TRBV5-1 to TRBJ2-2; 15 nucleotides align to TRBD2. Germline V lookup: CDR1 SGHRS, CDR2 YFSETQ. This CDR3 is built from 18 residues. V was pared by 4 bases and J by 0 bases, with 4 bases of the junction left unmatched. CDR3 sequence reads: CASSLGLAGGSNTGELFF. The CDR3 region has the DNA TGCGCCAGCAGCCTAGGACTAGCGGGGGGGTCGAACACCGGGGAGCTGTTTTTT.

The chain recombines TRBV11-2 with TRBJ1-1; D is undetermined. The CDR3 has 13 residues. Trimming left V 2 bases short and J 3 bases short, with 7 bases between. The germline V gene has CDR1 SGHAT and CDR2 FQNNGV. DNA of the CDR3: TGTGCCAGCAGCTTATACAGTGACACTGAAGCTTTCTTT. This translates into CASSLYSDTEAFF. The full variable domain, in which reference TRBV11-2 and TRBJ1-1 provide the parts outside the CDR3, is EAGVAQSPRYKIIEKRQSVAFWCNPISGHATLYWYQQILGQGPKLLIQFQNNGVVDDSQLPKDRFSAERLKGVDSTLKIQPAKLEDSAVYLCASSLYSDTEAFFGQGTRLTVV.

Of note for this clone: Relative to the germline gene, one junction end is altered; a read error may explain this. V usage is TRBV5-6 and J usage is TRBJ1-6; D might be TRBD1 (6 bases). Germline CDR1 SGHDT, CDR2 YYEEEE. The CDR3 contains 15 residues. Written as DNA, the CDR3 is TGTGCCCGCAGCGGGGGGGGCAGCTATAATTCACCCCTCCACTTT. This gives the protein CARSGGGSYNSPLHF.

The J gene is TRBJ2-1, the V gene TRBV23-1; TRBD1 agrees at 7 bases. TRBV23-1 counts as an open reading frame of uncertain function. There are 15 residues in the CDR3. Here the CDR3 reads CATRPMGTEYNEQFF. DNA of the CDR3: TGCGCGACCAGGCCAATGGGGACAGAGTACAATGAGCAGTTCTTC.

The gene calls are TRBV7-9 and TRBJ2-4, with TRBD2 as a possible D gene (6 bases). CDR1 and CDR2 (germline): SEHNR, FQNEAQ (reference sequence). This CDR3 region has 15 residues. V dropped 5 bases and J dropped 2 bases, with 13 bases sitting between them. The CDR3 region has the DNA TGTGCCAGCAGCGCCCTTCGGGGGACCAAAAACATTCAGTACTTC. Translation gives CASSALRGTKNIQYF.